This T cell receptor (beta chain) comes out of a study of blood T cell repertoires in COVID-19. Study overall: Acute and convalescent COVID-19 samples came from the United States, Italy and Spain. T cells, B-cell-depleted T cells, or PBMCs supplied cDNA or gDNA.

Original methodology: Scientists estimated how many nucleated cells there were by amplifying reference gene primers. TCRdb's table, derived via immunoSEQ multiplex PCR, lists solely in-frame clones and lacks some. That table supplies the V and J calls and clone size; D and trimming were determined from the DNA. The sample comprises about 120,000 clones, over 65% of which are singletons, and more than 3.5% rests with the top ten. Germline V gene lookup returns CDR1 SGHKS and CDR2 YYEKEE (reference sequence). The V gene lost 2 bases and the J gene lost 5 bases, with 14 bases spanning the gap. CDR3 length equals 16 residues.

Input material: peripheral blood. V gene TRBV5-5 combines with J gene TRBJ1-6; D is possibly TRBD1 (5 bases). The TCR sequence derives from a woman of 80 years or more with acute or convalescent COVID-19. In nucleotides, the CDR3 is TGTGCCAGCAGCTTAAGGCAGGGAACTAATAATTCACCCCTCCACTTT. Protein product: CASSLRQGTNNSPLHF.